A single sample gave rise to the 27 T cell receptor beta chains below, sequenced in a study of CD4 and CD8 cells across lung adenocarcinoma regions. TCRdb reanalysed the PCR reads using MiXCR and keeps one entry per CDR3 protein. The table has around 25,000 distinct CDR3 sequences, roughly half seen once; the top ten hold roughly 23%. Sequences were obtained from CD4+ T cells from the center of a lung tumor. The receptors originated from a male donor with lung adenocarcinoma. The CD4 and CD8 labels of this study may be unreliable.

In regard to this clonotype: The junction and the germline gene differ at one end; a read error may be behind it. The chain combines TRBV10-3 with TRBJ2-6; tentative D call: TRBD2 (6 bases). The CDR3 runs 13 residues. Germline lookup yields CDR1 ENHRY and CDR2 SYGVKD. This CDR3 reads CAGAQEGANVQTF. DNA for the CDR3: TGTGCCGGTGCCCAGGAGGGCGCCAACGTGCAGACCTTC.

The chain recombines TRBV6-1 with TRBJ2-5; weak D call: TRBD1 (7 bases). Trimming cost V 8 bases and J 0 bases, with 19 bases left between them. From germline, CDR1 is MNHNS and CDR2 SASEGT. The CDR3 is made up of 16 amino acids. CDR3 nucleotides: TGTGCCAGCGGGGGGCTAGGGGGCGGTGACCAAGAGACCCAGTACTTC. It yields the protein CASGGLGGGDQETQYF.

Points on this clonotype: Its ends do not fully match the called genes, so a read error is possible. The J gene is TRBJ2-3, the V gene TRBV27, with D perhaps TRBD2 (5 bases). CDR1 and CDR2 (germline): MNHEY, SMNVEV (reference sequence). The CDR3 runs to 15 residues. The CDR3 nucleotides read TGTGCCAGCAGGACGGGGTTTCGAGACACAGATACTCAGTACTTT. Its protein product is CASRTGFRDTDTQYF.

In its sample, this clonotype was seen many times. The chain employs TRBV6-1 and TRBJ1-4; a possible D gene is TRBD1 (5 bases). V shed 6 bases and J shed 6 bases, with 20 bases lying between them. The V gene's germline CDR1 is MNHNS and CDR2 SASEGT. The CDR3 has 16 residues. The CDR3 coding sequence is TGTGCCAGCAGAACCGGGGCCCTAGGCGGGGATGAAAAACTGTTTTTT. Its translation is CASRTGALGGDEKLFF.

This clonotype was found many times. The chain carries TRBV7-2 and TRBJ1-6; D is possibly TRBD1 (5 bases). Germline loops: CDR1 SGHTA, CDR2 FQGNSA. The CDR3 sequence is 15 residues long. Trimming pared 4 bases from V and 4 bases from J, leaving 11 bases between. The CDR3 DNA reads TGTGCCAGCAGCTCCGTATGGGGGTATAATTCACCCCTCCACTTT. It yields the protein CASSSVWGYNSPLHF.

For this clonotype: At one end, the junction sequence differs from germline, possibly due to a read error. The V and J genes are TRBV10-2 and TRBJ2-2, with a tentative D call TRBD2 (5 bases). The CDR3 is 14 residues long. Looked up from germline, CDR1 is WSHSY and CDR2 is SAAADI. The CDR3 protein is CASTPAWSTGEQFF. In DNA, the CDR3 is TGTGCCAGCACCCCGGCTTGGAGCACCGGGGAGCAGTTTTTT.

The gene calls are TRBV10-1 and TRBJ2-2; weak D call: TRBD1 (5 bases). With 8 bases removed from V and 13 bases from J, the gap between germline ends came to 23 bases. Germline V gives CDR1 WNHNN, CDR2 SYGVQD (reference sequence). The CDR3 length is 14 residues. CDR3 sequence: CASLQAVSTGALFF. CDR3 coding DNA: TGCGCCAGCCTCCAGGCTGTGAGCACAGGTGCGCTGTTTTTT.

A word on this clonotype: At one of its ends the junction is not consistent with the germline gene, which may arise from a read error. This sequence joins TRBV6-1 and TRBJ2-2; TRBD1 or TRBD2 may be the D gene (5 bases each). The length of the CDR3 is 15 residues. The germline V gene encodes CDR1 MNHNS and CDR2 SASEGT. The CDR3 protein is CASRLQAVITGALYF. The CDR3 coding sequence is TGTGCCAGCAGACTCCAGGCTGTAATTACCGGGGCGCTGTATTTT.

The chain has TRBV30 and TRBJ2-1; D might be TRBD1 (5 bases). The closer fit of TRBJ2-7 to the DNA end suggests the J call may be wrong. The CDR3 has 14 amino acids. Per germline, CDR1 GTSNPN and CDR2 SVGIG (reference sequence). The CDR3 sequence: CAWSPKPTDYEQYF. In DNA, the CDR3 is TGTGCCTGGAGTCCAAAACCGACAGACTACGAGCAGTACTTC.

Details on this clonotype: The junction and the germline gene differ at one end; a read error may be behind it. The V and J genes are TRBV6-1 and TRBJ2-4; D could derive from TRBD1 or TRBD2 (5 bases each). Germline CDR1 and CDR2: MNHNS and SASEGT. CDR3 length equals 14 residues. The CDR3 nucleotides are TGCGGCGGCAGGGTGCAGGGAGCCAAAAACACTCAGTATTTC. Translated: CGGRVQGAKNTQYF.

This chain uses TRBV6-1 with TRBJ2-3, with D hard to call. CDR3 length: 15 residues. The V end was cut by 9 bases, the J end by 10 bases, with 26 bases between. Germline V lookup: CDR1 MNHNS, CDR2 SASEGT. The CDR3 reads CARSLQSVITEAQYF. In DNA, the CDR3 is TGTGCCAGGAGCCTCCAGTCCGTGATTACAGAGGCGCAGTATTTT.

Concerning this clonotype: One end of the junction is discordant with germline, which a read error may explain. The rearrangement joins TRBV7-9 to TRBJ2-4; 9 bases map to TRBD1. The germline gives CDR1 SEHNR, CDR2 FQNEAQ (reference sequence). The CDR3 runs 22 residues. CDR3: CASSYWGTGKTFEGAAQNIQYF. The DNA for the CDR3 is TGTGCCAGCAGTTACTGGGGGACAGGGAAAACATTTGAGGGCGCTGCCCAAAACATCCAGTACTTC.

Ten or more counts support this clonotype. CDR3 amino acids: CAIKREGARVGEQYF. The DNA for the CDR3 is TGTGCCATCAAAAGGGAGGGGGCGCGGGTAGGCGAGCAGTACTTC. The V gene is TRBV10-3, the J gene TRBJ2-1, with D perhaps assigned TRBD1 or TRBD2 (7 bases each). The J call could be wrong; TRBJ2-7 is a better fit for the DNA end. The CDR3 sequence is 15 residues long. Germline V gene lookup returns CDR1 ENHRY and CDR2 SYGVKD.

Concerning this clonotype itself: An end of the junction differs from the germline gene, which may be a read error. The J gene is TRBJ2-3, the V gene TRBV10-2, with a weak D call TRBD1 (7 bases). The CDR3 covers 15 residues. Germline V gene data show CDR1 as WSHSY and CDR2 as SAAADI. As DNA, the CDR3 is TGCGCCAGCGGTGAGCGCAGGGGGGACAAAGAGACCCAGTATTTT. Its translation: CASGERRGDKETQYF.

This clonotype was observed at least ten times. The chain has TRBV6-1 and TRBJ2-1; 7 bases line up with TRBD2. This CDR3 has 17 amino acids. V dropped 6 bases and J dropped 5; count of bases not matched to a gene: 16. Germline-derived CDR1 and CDR2 are MNHNS and SASEGT. The CDR3 DNA reads as TGTGCCAGCAGGACTTGGGGGGGGGAGATAGGCCACAATGAGCAGTTCTTC. This gives the protein CASRTWGGEIGHNEQFF.

The chain couples TRBV12-3 or TRBV12-4 to TRBJ2-2; D is ambiguous. The CDR3 is 15 residues long. V was clipped by 5 bases and J by 16 bases, with 26 bases between them. Here the CDR3 reads CASSDTVKNTDTQFF. In nucleotides, the CDR3 is TGTGCCAGCAGTGATACAGTGAAGAACACAGATACGCAGTTTTTT.

For this clonotype: A read error may produce the germline difference seen at one junction end. The rearrangement links TRBV6-4 to TRBJ2-5, with D possibly matching TRBD1 (7 bases). The germline V gene has CDR1 MRHNA and CDR2 SNTAGT. The length of the CDR3 is 15 residues. The chain's CDR3 is CGRGDGGGDPETQYF. DNA for the CDR3: TGTGGCAGGGGGGACGGGGGCGGGGACCCAGAGACCCAGTATTTC.

This clonotype has a count of ten or more. The gene calls are TRBV6-1 and TRBJ1-2; the D is unclear. CDR3 length equals 14 residues. Germline CDR1 MNHNS, CDR2 SASEGT. Trimming removed 7 bases from V and 7 bases from J, with 19 bases in between. The CDR3, as DNA: TGTGCCAGCACCCCCCGGTTGAGAGCGGCTGGCTACACCTTC. Translating it yields CASTPRLRAAGYTF.

About this clonotype itself: At one boundary the junction diverges from the germline segment, which might be a read error. The gene calls are TRBV10-1 and TRBJ2-2; D may be TRBD1 or TRBD2 (5 bases each). The CDR3 spans 13 residues. Germline V gives CDR1 WNHNN, CDR2 SYGVQD (reference sequence). CDR3 DNA sequence: TGCGCCAGCGGGACGTCGAACACCGAGGAGCAGTTTTTT. Translation gives CASGTSNTEEQFF.

V is TRBV6-5 and J is TRBJ2-2; D gene unclear. The length of the CDR3 is 15 residues. Germline loops: CDR1 MNHEY, CDR2 SVGAGI. V shed 6 bases and J shed 16 bases, with 27 bases lying between them. The CDR3 coding sequence is TGTGCCAGCAGACTCCAGTCTGGAATTACCGAGACGCAGTTTTTT. The encoded protein is CASRLQSGITETQFF.

V gene TRBV6-1 combines with J gene TRBJ2-1, with D possibly called TRBD1 or TRBD2 (5 bases each). This CDR3 spans 13 amino acids. The V and J ends lost 4 bases and 12 bases respectively, with 16 bases between them. In germline, CDR1 is MNHNS, CDR2 SASEGT. The CDR3 DNA follows: TGTGCCAGCAGTGCTGGGACCAGCGATACGCAGTTCTTC. Translation gives CASSAGTSDTQFF.

There are many counts of this clonotype. The V gene is TRBV6-5, the J gene TRBJ2-1, with 8 bases lining up with TRBD2. The V and J ends lost 3 bases and 8 bases, in that order; junction bases with no gene match: 15. The CDR3 consists of 17 residues. Germline-derived CDR1 and CDR2 are MNHEY and SVGAGI. The CDR3 coding sequence is TGTGCCAGCAGTTATAGGAATTTCGGGACTAGTAGCGATGAGCAGTTCTTC. Its protein is CASSYRNFGTSSDEQFF.

There are a few counts of this clonotype. The genes are TRBV11-1 and TRBJ2-1; possibly TRBD2 for D (6 bases). Trimming took 4 bases from V and 9 from J, leaving 16 bases between them. CDR3 length: 14 residues. CDR1 is SGHAT, CDR2 FQDESV, per germline (reference sequence). For the CDR3, the DNA is TGTGCCAGCAGCTGGGATAGCGGCCGTCCTGAGCAGTTCTTC. Its protein is CASSWDSGRPEQFF. The variable domain in full, with the rest retrieved from reference TRBV11-1 and TRBJ2-1, is EAEVAQSPRYKITEKSQAVAFWCDPISGHATLYWYRQILGQGPELLVQFQDESVVDDSQLPKDRFSAERLKGVDSTLKIQPAELGDSAMYLCASSWDSGRPEQFFGPGTRLTVL.

This clonotype was seen many times. The V gene is TRBV10-3, the J gene TRBJ2-1, with 7 bases aligning to TRBD2. V lost 0 bases, J lost 7 bases, and 3 bases stayed unmatched. CDR1 ENHRY and CDR2 SYGVKD come from the germline V gene. The CDR3 runs 14 residues. The CDR3 DNA reads TGTGCCATCAGTGAGTCAGTGCGGGGGAATGAGCAGTTCTTC. It encodes CAISESVRGNEQFF.

To note about this clonotype: The germline gene is not matched at one end of the junction; a read error may be the cause. This chain connects TRBV24-1 to TRBJ2-3, with 11 bases matching TRBD1. This CDR3 region has 17 residues. CDR1 is KGHDR, CDR2 SFDVKD, per germline. DNA for the CDR3: TGTGCCACCAGTGATCCTGGACAGGGGGCTGACACAGAGACGCAGTATTTT. It is translated as CATSDPGQGADTETQYF.

V gene TRBV6-1 combines with J gene TRBJ2-3, with D perhaps TRBD2 (6 bases). Germline V gives CDR1 MNHNS, CDR2 SASEGT. There are 15 residues in the CDR3. Between the trimmed V and J ends, which lost 9 bases and 3 bases, there was a span of 19 bases. CDR3 residues: CARGLQSGITDTQYF. The CDR3 nucleotides read TGTGCCAGGGGACTCCAGTCCGGAATTACAGATACGCAGTATTTT.

This chain links TRBV6-1 with TRBJ2-2; tentatively, D is TRBD1 or TRBD2 (5 bases each). The CDR3 is 15 amino acids. With 6 bases removed from V and 13 bases from J, the gap between germline ends came to 24 bases. Looked up from germline, CDR1 is MNHNS and CDR2 is SASEGT. CDR3 nucleotides: TGTGCCAGCAGCCTCCAGTCTGGAATCCCCGGGACGCTGTTTTTT. Protein product: CASSLQSGIPGTLFF.